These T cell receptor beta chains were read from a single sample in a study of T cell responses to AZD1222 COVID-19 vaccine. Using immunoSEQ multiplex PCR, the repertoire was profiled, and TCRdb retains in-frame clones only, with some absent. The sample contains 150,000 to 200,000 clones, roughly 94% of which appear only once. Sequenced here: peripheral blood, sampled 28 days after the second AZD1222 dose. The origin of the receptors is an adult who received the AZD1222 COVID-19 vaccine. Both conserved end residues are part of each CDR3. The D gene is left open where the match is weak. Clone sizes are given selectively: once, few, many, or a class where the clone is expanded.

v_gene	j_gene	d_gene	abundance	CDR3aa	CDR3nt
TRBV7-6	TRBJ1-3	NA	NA	CASSLVGASGNTIYF	TGTGCCAGCAGCTTAGTGGGGGCGTCTGGAAACACCATATATTTT
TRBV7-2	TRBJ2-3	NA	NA	CASSLGGSGLGDTQYF	TGTGCCAGCAGCTTAGGTGGTAGCGGACTGGGAGATACGCAGTATTTT
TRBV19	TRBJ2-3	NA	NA	CASSIVTDTQYF	TGTGCCAGTAGTATCGTCACAGATACGCAGTATTTT
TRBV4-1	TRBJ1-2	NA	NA	CASSQAGAEGYTF	TGCGCCAGCAGCCAAGCGGGAGCAGAAGGCTACACCTTC
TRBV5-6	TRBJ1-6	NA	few	CASSTVSSPLHF	TGTGCCAGCAGCACGGTCAGTTCACCCCTCCACTTT
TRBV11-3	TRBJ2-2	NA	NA	CASSASGGELFF	TGTGCCAGCAGCGCCTCAGGAGGGGAGCTGTTTTTT
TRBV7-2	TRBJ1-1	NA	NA	CAQARRGGDTEAFF	TGTGCCCAAGCTCGGCGGGGCGGGGACACTGAAGCTTTCTTT
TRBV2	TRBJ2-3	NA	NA	CASRSETDTQYF	TGTGCCAGCAGGTCCGAGACAGATACGCAGTATTTT
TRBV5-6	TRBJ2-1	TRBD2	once	CASSSSLKLAGGPMDEQFF	TGTGCCAGCAGCTCCTCACTTAAACTAGCGGGAGGGCCTATGGATGAGCAGTTCTTC
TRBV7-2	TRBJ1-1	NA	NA	CASSLVRWGRGTEAFF	TGTGCCAGCAGCTTAGTAAGGTGGGGCAGGGGCACTGAAGCTTTCTTT
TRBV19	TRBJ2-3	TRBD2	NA	CASSKLAGGRTDTQYF	TGTGCCAGTAGTAAACTAGCGGGAGGGCGCACAGATACGCAGTATTTT
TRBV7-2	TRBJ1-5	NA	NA	CASSLALGNSNQPQHF	TGTGCCAGCAGCTTAGCGTTGGGAAATAGCAATCAGCCCCAGCATTTT
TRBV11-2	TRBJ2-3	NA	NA	CASSLAGAEDTQYF	TGTGCCAGCAGCTTAGCGGGAGCAGAAGATACGCAGTATTTT
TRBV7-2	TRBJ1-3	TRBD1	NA	CASTISQGAGNTIYF	TGTGCCAGCACCATAAGCCAGGGGGCTGGAAACACCATATATTTT
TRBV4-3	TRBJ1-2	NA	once	CASSQDRKFYTF	TGCGCCAGCAGCCAAGATCGAAAGTTCTACACCTTC
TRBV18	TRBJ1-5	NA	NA	CASSQRGDSVQPQHF	TGTGCCAGCTCACAGCGAGGGGATTCGGTACAGCCCCAGCATTTT
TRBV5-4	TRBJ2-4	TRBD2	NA	CASTLAGKENIQYF	TGTGCCAGCACCCTAGCGGGGAAAGAAAACATTCAGTACTTC
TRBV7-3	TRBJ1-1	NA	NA	CASSLSLYTEAFF	TGTGCCAGCAGCTTAAGTCTATACACTGAAGCTTTCTTT
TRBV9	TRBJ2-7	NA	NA	CASSPGPSSYEQYF	TGTGCCAGCAGCCCCGGCCCTAGCTCCTACGAGCAGTACTTC
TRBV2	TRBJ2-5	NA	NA	CASSYAETQYF	TGTGCCAGCAGTTACGCGGAGACCCAGTACTTC
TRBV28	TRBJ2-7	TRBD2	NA	CASSYYRLAGVSEQYF	TGTGCCAGCAGTTACTACCGACTAGCGGGAGTGAGCGAGCAGTACTTC
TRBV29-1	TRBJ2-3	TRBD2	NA	CSVQQRIAGGQDTQYF	TGCAGCGTCCAACAGAGAATAGCGGGAGGGCAGGATACGCAGTATTTT
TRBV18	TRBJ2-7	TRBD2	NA	CASSPGRDEQYF	TGTGCCAGCTCACCCGGGAGGGACGAGCAGTACTTC
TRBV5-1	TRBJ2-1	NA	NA	CASSLIADGYNEQFF	TGCGCCAGCAGCTTGATAGCGGATGGGTACAATGAGCAGTTCTTC
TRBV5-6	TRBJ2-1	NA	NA	CASSLLTREQFF	TGTGCCAGCAGCTTGTTGACAAGGGAGCAGTTCTTC
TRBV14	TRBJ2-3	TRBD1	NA	CASSRRGQGRADTQYF	TGTGCCAGCAGCCGACGGGGACAGGGTAGAGCAGATACGCAGTATTTT
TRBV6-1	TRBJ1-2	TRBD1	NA	CASSERRTGNYGYTF	TGTGCCAGCAGTGAAAGGAGGACAGGGAACTATGGCTACACCTTC
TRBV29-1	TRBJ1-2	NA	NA	CSVTSQTRFGWDGYTF	TGCAGCGTTACCTCCCAAACACGGTTCGGCTGGGATGGCTACACCTTC
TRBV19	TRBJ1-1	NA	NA	CASTQAGVTEAFF	TGTGCCAGTACCCAAGCGGGGGTAACTGAAGCTTTCTTT
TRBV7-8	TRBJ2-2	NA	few	CASSGNTGELFF	TGTGCCAGCAGCGGGAACACCGGGGAGCTGTTTTTT
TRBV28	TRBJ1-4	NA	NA	CASSEGVPRGEKLFF	TGTGCCAGCAGTGAGGGCGTTCCAAGGGGGGAAAAACTGTTTTTT
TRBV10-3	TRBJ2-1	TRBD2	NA	CAISARTSGNYNEQFF	TGTGCCATCAGTGCTCGGACTAGCGGGAACTACAATGAGCAGTTCTTC
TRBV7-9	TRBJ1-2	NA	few	CASSLRALDGLSGYTF	TGTGCCAGCAGCTTGAGGGCTTTGGATGGGCTCTCTGGCTACACCTTC
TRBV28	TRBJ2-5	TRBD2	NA	CASRPGGETQYF	TGTGCCAGCAGGCCGGGAGGAGAGACCCAGTACTTC
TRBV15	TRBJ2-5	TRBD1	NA	CATSRAPGQISETQYF	TGTGCCACCAGCAGGGCTCCGGGACAGATATCGGAGACCCAGTACTTC
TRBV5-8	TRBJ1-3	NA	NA	CASSPYETSGNTIYF	TGTGCCAGCAGCCCCTACGAAACGTCCGGAAACACCATATATTTT
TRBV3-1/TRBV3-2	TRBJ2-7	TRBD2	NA	CASSGTSGRKYF	TGTGCCAGCAGCGGGACTAGCGGGAGGAAGTACTTC
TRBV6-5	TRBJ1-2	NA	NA	CASSYPQGYYGYTF	TGTGCCAGCAGTTACCCCCAGGGCTACTATGGCTACACCTTC
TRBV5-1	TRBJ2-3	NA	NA	CASQYSDTQYF	TGCGCCAGTCAATATTCAGATACGCAGTATTTT
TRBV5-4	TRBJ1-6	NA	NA	CASSLSSRNSPLHF	TGTGCCAGCAGCTTGTCGTCAAGGAATTCACCCCTCCACTTT
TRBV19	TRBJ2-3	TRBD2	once	CASSTLPGLGTDTQYF	TGTGCCAGTAGTACACTCCCGGGACTAGGGACAGATACGCAGTATTTT